The rows below give T cell receptor beta chains drawn from one sample of a study of blood T cell repertoires in COVID-19. Generated by immunoSEQ multiplex PCR, the TCRdb table keeps only in-frame clones and is missing some. The sample lists 70,000 to 100,000 clones, around nine tenths occurring once. The specimen sequenced was peripheral blood. The origin of the receptors is a woman in her sixties or seventies with acute or convalescent COVID-19. CDR3s leave out the opening cysteine and the closing phenylalanine or tryptophan.

v_gene	j_gene	CDR3aa
TRBV2	TRBJ2-7	ASRPQAGLAYEQY
TRBV6-5	TRBJ1-1	ASRTGLNTEAF
TRBV11-2	TRBJ2-3	ASRPGAGTSLPQTDTQY
TRBV24-1	TRBJ2-5	ATSDLPLGSAETQY
TRBV19	TRBJ2-1	ATRSGRAYNEQF
TRBV19	TRBJ1-5	ASSIIGGLQQPQH
TRBV12-3/TRBV12-4	TRBJ1-2	ATIRQARYGYT
TRBV28	TRBJ1-6	ASRRGTGGNSPLH
TRBV2	TRBJ2-5	AMSQGRVETQY
TRBV27	TRBJ2-7	ASSFSPSYEQY
TRBV5-1	TRBJ2-1	ASTTSGYTYNEQF
TRBV5-6	TRBJ1-6	ASSPLAPGQGGSPLH
TRBV5-4	TRBJ1-3	ASSGEGNTIY
TRBV19	TRBJ1-2	ASSMEGLNYGYT
TRBV18	TRBJ2-5	ASSPEDRGQETQY
TRBV6-6	TRBJ1-1	ASSSEPRAGATEAF
TRBV10-1	TRBJ1-5	ASSGTVQGPQH
TRBV19	TRBJ2-1	ASTFQGLSYNEQF
TRBV7-9	TRBJ2-7	ASSPPGQGAYEQY
TRBV3-1/TRBV3-2	TRBJ2-3	ASSQVASGSGPTDTQY
TRBV6-5	TRBJ2-4	ASCETGGRNIQY
TRBV2	TRBJ2-3	ASSRGRREGSNTQY
TRBV3-1/TRBV3-2	TRBJ2-3	ASSDHRGATDTQY
TRBV29-1	TRBJ1-1	SVGSGGREAF
TRBV19	TRBJ1-6	ASSRDSYNSPLH
TRBV18	TRBJ1-1	ASSPRGSLTPLNTEAF
TRBV23-1	TRBJ1-5	ASSHPGQVDQPQH
TRBV13	TRBJ2-1	ASSLGPSGSYNEQF
TRBV18	TRBJ2-2	ASSGASNTGELF